This T cell receptor (beta chain) appears in the sequencing data of a study of T cell clones after liver transplantation. Across the study: TCRbeta sequencing after a pre-transplant mixed lymphocyte reaction identified graft-donor-reactive clones, later tracked in post-transplant blood. Subjects received no induction therapy and standard immunosuppression until randomization at 12-24 months post-transplant.

Study observations and caveats: Conclusions were preliminary, with small, heterogeneous patient groups. Donor-reactive sequences fell more than third party-reactive ones, suggesting partial deletion.

A remark on this clone: Its specificity is not known.

TCRdb keeps only in-frame clones here, not all; method: immunoSEQ multiplex PCR. This sample has nearly 55,000 clones; about 88% occur once, and the top ten carry around 7.8%. Germline-derived CDR1 and CDR2 are MDHEN and SYDVKM. V was pared by 6 bases and J by 1 base, with 21 bases between. The CDR3 runs 17 residues. Specimen: CD4+ T cells from blood, collected before liver transplant. This receptor was identified in a human donor who received a liver transplant. The V and J genes are TRBV28 and TRBJ1-1; weak D call: TRBD1 (6 bases). The CDR3 region is CASSLPWGAASNTEAFF. The DNA for the CDR3 is TGTGCCAGCAGCCTGCCATGGGGGGCCGCTTCGAACACTGAAGCTTTCTTT.